This T cell receptor (beta chain) appears in the sequencing data of a study of blood T cell repertoires in COVID-19. The germline CDR1 and CDR2 sequences are MNHEY and SVGAGI. The V end was cut by 0 bases, the J end by 11 bases, with 22 bases between. This CDR3 region has 16 residues. The data were produced by immunoSEQ multiplex PCR, yet TCRdb's version contains in-frame clones alone and is incomplete. The sample comprises around 58,000 clones, 90% to 95% of which are singletons, and 7.3% rests with the top ten. The TCR originated in an older woman with active or convalescent COVID-19. The sequencing input was peripheral blood. The chain joins TRBV6-5 to TRBJ1-2; TRBD1 is a possible D gene (6 bases). DNA for the CDR3: TGTGCCAGCAGTTACTCGAAGGAGGACAGTCGATCCTTTTACACCTTC. Translation gives CASSYSKEDSRSFYTF.